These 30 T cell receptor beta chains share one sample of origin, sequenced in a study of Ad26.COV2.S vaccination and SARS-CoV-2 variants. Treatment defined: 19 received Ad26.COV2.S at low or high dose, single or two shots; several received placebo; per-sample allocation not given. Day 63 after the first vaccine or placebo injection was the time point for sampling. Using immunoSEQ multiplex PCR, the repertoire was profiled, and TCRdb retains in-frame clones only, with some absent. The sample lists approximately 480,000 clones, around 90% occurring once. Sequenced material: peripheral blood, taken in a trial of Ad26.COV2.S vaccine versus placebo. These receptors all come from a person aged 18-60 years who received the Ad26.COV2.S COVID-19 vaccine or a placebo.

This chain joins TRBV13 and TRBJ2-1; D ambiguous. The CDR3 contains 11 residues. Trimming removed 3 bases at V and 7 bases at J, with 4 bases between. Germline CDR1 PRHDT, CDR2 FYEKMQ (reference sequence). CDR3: CASSLGNEQFF. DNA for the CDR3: TGTGCCAGCAGCTTGGGGAATGAGCAGTTCTTC.

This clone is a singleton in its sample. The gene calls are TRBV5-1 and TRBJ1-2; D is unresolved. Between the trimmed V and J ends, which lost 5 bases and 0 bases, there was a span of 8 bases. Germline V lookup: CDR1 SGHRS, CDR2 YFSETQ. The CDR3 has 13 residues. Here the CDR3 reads CASRPVANYGYTF. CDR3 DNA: TGCGCCAGCAGGCCTGTAGCTAACTATGGCTACACCTTC.

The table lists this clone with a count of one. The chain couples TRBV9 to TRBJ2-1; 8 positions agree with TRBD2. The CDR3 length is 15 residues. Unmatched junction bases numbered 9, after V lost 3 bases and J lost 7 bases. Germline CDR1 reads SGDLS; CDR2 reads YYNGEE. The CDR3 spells CASSAERERGNEQFF. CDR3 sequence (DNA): TGTGCCAGCAGCGCCGAGCGGGAGAGGGGAAATGAGCAGTTCTTC.

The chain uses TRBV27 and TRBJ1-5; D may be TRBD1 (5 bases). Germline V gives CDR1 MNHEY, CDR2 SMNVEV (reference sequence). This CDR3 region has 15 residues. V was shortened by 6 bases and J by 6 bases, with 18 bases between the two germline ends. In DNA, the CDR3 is TGTGCCAGCAGCCCTAGTCTGGGGGGGGGTCAGCCCCAGCATTTT. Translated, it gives CASSPSLGGGQPQHF.

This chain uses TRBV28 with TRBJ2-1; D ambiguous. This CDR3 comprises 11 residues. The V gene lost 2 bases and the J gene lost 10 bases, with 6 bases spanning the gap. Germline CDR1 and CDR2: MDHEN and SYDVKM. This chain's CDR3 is CASSLVMEQFF. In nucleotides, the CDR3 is TGTGCCAGCAGTTTAGTAATGGAGCAGTTCTTC. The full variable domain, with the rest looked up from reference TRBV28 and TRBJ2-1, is DVKVTQSSRYLVKRTGEKVFLECVQDMDHENMFWYRQDPGLGLRLIYFSYDVKMKEKGDIPEGYSVSREKKERFSLILESASTNQTSMYLCASSLVMEQFFGPGTRLTVL.

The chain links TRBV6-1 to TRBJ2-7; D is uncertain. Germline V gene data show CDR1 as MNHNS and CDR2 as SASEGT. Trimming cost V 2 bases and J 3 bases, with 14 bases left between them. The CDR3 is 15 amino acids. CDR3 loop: CASSEIRQEIYEQYF. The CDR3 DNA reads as TGTGCCAGCAGTGAAATTCGGCAAGAGATCTACGAGCAGTACTTC.

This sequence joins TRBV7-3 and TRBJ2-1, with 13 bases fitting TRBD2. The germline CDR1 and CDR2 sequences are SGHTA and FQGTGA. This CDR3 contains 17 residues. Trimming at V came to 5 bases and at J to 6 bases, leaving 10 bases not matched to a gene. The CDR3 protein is CASSKTSGRGGANEQFF. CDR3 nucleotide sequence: TGTGCCAGCAGCAAAACTAGCGGGAGGGGTGGTGCCAATGAGCAGTTCTTC.

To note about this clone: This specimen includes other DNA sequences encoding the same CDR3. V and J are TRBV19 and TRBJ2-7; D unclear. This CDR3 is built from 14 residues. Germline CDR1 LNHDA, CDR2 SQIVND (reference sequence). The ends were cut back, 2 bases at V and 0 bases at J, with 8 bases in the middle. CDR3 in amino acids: CASSIRASSYEQYF. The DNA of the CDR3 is TGTGCCAGTAGTATAAGGGCGAGCTCCTACGAGCAGTACTTC. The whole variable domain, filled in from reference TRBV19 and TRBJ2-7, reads DGGITQSPKYLFRKEGQNVTLSCEQNLNHDAMYWYRQDPGQGLRLIYYSQIVNDFQKGDIAEGYSVSREKKESFPLTVTSAQKNPTAFYLCASSIRASSYEQYFGPGTRLTVT.

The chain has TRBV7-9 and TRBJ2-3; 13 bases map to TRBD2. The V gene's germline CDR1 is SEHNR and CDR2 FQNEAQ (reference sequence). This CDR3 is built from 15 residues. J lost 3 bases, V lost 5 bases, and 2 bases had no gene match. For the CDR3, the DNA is TGTGCCAGCAGCAAGACTAGCGGGAGGACAGATACGCAGTATTTT. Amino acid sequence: CASSKTSGRTDTQYF.

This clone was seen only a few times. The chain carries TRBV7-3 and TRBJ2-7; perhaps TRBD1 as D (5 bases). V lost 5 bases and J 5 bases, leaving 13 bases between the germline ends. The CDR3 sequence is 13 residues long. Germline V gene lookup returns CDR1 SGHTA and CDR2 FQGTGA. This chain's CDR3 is CASSPRWGHEQYF. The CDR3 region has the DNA TGTGCCAGCAGCCCGCGTTGGGGCCACGAGCAGTACTTC.

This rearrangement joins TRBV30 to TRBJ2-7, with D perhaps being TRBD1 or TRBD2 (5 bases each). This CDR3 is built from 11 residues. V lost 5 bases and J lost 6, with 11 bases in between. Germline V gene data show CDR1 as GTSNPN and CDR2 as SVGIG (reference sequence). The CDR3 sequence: CAWGGFGEQYF. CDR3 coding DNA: TGTGCCTGGGGGGGATTTGGCGAGCAGTACTTC.

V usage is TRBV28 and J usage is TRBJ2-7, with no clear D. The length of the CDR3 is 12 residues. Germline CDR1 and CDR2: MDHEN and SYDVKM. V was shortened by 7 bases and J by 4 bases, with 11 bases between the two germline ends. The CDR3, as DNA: TGTGCCAGCACTGGTACGTGGTACGAGCAGTACTTC. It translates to CASTGTWYEQYF.

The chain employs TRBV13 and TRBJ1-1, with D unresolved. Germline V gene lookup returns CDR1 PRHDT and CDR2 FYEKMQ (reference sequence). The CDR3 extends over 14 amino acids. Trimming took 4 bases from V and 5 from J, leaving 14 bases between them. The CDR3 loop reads CASSSRGPETEAFF. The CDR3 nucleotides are TGTGCCAGCAGCTCTCGAGGGCCCGAGACTGAAGCTTTCTTT.

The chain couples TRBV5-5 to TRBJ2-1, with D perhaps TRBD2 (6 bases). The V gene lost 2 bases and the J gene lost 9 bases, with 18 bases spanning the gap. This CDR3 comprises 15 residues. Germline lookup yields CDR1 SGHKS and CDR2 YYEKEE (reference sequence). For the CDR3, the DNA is TGTGCCAGCAGCTTCACGGGAGATTCGTCGAGTGAGCAGTTCTTC. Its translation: CASSFTGDSSSEQFF. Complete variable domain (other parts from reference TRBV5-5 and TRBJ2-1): DAGVTQSPTHLIKTRGQQVTLRCSPISGHKSVSWYQQVLGQGPQFIFQYYEKEERGRGNFPDRFSARQFPNYSSELNVNALLLGDSALYLCASSFTGDSSSEQFFGPGTRLTVL.

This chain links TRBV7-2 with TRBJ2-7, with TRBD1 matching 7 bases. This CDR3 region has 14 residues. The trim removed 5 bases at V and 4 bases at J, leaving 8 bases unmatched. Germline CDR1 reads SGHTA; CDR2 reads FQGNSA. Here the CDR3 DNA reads TGTGCCAGCAGCCCTCGGACAGGCAGATACGAGCAGTACTTC. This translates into CASSPRTGRYEQYF.

The CDR3 region has the DNA TGTGCCAGCAGCTTGGTACGACAGGGGGACGCTGAAGCTTTCTTT. Residues: CASSLVRQGDAEAFF. This sequence joins TRBV5-5 and TRBJ1-1, with 9 bases lining up with TRBD1. The CDR3 covers 15 residues. V gave up 0 bases and J gave up 6 bases; unmatched junction bases: 6. The germline gives CDR1 SGHKS, CDR2 YYEKEE (reference sequence).

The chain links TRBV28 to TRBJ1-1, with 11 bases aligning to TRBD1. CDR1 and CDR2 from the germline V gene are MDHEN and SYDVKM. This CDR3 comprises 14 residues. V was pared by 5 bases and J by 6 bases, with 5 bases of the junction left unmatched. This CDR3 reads CASSGTGGLSEAFF. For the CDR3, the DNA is TGTGCCAGCAGTGGGACAGGGGGACTGTCTGAAGCTTTCTTT.

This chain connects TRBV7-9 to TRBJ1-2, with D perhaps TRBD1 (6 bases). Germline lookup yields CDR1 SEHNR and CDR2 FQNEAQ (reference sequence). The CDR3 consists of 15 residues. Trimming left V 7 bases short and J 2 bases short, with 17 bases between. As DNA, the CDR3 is TGTGCCAGCACCCGGGGAGGGGGGTGGAACTATGGCTACACCTTC. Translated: CASTRGGGWNYGYTF.

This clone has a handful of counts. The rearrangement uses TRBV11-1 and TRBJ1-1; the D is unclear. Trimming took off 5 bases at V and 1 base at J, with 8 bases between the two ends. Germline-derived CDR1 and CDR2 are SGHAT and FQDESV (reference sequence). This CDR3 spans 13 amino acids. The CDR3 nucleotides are TGTGCCAGCAGCCCCAGGAGGAACACTGAAGCTTTCTTT. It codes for CASSPRRNTEAFF.

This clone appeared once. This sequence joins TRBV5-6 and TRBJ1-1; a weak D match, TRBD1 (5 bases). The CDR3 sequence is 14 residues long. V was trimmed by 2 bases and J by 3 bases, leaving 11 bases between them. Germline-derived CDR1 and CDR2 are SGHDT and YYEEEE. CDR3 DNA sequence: TGTGCCAGCAGCTTTGGGCAAGGGGACACTGAAGCTTTCTTT. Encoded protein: CASSFGQGDTEAFF.

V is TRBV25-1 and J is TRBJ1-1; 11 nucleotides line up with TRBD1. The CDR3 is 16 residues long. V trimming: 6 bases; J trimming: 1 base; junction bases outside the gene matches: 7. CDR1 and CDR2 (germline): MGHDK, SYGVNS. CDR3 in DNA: TGTGCCAGCAGGCAATCTGGGACAGGGGGGAACACTGAAGCTTTCTTT. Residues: CASRQSGTGGNTEAFF.

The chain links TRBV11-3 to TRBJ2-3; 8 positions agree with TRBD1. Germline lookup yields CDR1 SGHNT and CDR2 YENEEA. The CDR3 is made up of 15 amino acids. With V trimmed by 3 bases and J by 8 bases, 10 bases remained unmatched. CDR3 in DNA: TGTGCCAGCAGCTTGTTCTCAGCACAGGGGGGTACGCAGTATTTT. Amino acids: CASSLFSAQGGTQYF.

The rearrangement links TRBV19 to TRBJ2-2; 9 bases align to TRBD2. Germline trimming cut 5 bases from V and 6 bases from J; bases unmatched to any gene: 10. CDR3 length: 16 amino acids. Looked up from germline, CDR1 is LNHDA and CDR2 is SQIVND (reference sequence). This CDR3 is CASSLLAGWSAGELFF. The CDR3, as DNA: TGTGCCAGTAGTCTTCTAGCGGGATGGTCCGCCGGGGAGCTGTTTTTT.

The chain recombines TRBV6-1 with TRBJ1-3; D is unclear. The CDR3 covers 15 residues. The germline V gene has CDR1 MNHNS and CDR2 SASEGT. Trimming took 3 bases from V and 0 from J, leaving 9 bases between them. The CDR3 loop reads CASSERANSGNTIYF. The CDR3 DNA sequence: TGTGCCAGCAGTGAGCGGGCCAACTCTGGAAACACCATATATTTT.

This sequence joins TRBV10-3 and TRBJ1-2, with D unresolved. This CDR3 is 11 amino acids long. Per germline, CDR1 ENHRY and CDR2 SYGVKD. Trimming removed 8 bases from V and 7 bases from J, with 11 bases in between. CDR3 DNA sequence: TGTGCCATCCGCCTGGGTTCTGGCTACACCTTC. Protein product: CAIRLGSGYTF.

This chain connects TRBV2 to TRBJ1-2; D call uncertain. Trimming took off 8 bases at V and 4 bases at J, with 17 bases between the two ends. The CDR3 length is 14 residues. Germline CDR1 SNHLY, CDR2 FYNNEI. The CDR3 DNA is TGTGCCAGCGGTGGAGGAGCCCTTCGCTATGGCTACACCTTC. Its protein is CASGGGALRYGYTF.

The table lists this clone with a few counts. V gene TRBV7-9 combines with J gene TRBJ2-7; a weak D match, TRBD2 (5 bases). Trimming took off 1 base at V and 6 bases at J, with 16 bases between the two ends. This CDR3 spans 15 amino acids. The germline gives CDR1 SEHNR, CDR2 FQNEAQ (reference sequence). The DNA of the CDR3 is TGTGCCAGCAGCTTAGAGGGAGCCGGGAAAAGCGAGCAGTACTTC. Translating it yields CASSLEGAGKSEQYF. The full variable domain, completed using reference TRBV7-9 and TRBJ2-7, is DTGVSQNPRHKITKRGQNVTFRCDPISEHNRLYWYRQTLGQGPEFLTYFQNEAQLEKSRLLSDRFSAERPKGSFSTLEIQRTEQGDSAMYLCASSLEGAGKSEQYFGPGTRLTVT.

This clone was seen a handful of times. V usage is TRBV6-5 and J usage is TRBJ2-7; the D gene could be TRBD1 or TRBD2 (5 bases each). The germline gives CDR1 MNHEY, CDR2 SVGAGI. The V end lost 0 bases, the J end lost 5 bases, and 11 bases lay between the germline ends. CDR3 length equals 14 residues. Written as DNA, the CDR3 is TGTGCCAGCAGTTACTCAGGCAGGGAGAACGAGCAGTACTTC. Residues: CASSYSGRENEQYF.

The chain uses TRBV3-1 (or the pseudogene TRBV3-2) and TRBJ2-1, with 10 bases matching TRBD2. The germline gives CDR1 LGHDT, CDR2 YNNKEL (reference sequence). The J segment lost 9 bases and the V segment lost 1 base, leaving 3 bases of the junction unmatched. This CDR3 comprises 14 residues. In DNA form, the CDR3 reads TGTGCCAGCAGCCAAGTAAGGACTAGCGGTGAGCAGTTCTTC. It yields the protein CASSQVRTSGEQFF.

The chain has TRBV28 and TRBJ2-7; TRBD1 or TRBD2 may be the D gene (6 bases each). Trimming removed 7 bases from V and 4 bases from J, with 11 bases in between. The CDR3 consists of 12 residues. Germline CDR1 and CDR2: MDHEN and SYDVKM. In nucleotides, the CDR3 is TGTGCCAGCAAGCAGGGGACTTACGAGCAGTACTTC. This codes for CASKQGTYEQYF. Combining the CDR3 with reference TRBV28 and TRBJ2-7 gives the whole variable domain DVKVTQSSRYLVKRTGEKVFLECVQDMDHENMFWYRQDPGLGLRLIYFSYDVKMKEKGDIPEGYSVSREKKERFSLILESASTNQTSMYLCASKQGTYEQYFGPGTRLTVT.